The 13 T cell receptor beta chains below were found in one sample sequenced in a study of molecular identifiers for immune sequencing clone quantification. TCRdb re-analysed the PCR reads in MiXCR, keeping a single row per CDR3 protein. This sample has a few hundred thousand distinct CDR3 sequences, with around 25% found just once. Input material: naive CD8+ T cells from blood, with Jurkat cell RNA spiked in. Regarding subset: FACS-sorted CD8+CD4-CCR7+CD45RA+ naive T cells. The receptors derive from a human donor in good health. Some libraries in this study had Jurkat cell RNA spiked in.

This clonotype was detected ten times or more. The chain uses TRBV27 and TRBJ2-6; no definite D call. Germline CDR1 is MNHEY and CDR2 is SMNVEV (reference sequence). The length of the CDR3 is 13 residues. Trimming stripped 3 bases from V and 5 bases from J, with 5 bases between. The CDR3 here is CASSFGRANVLTF. CDR3 in DNA: TGTGCCAGCAGTTTTGGGAGGGCCAACGTCCTGACTTTC.

The table lists this clonotype with a few counts. V gene TRBV19 combines with J gene TRBJ1-1; 10 bases map to TRBD1. The J segment lost 4 bases and the V segment lost 5 bases, leaving 4 bases of the junction unmatched. The CDR3 has 14 amino acids. Germline CDR1 reads LNHDA; CDR2 reads SQIVND (reference sequence). The CDR3 is CASSDGTGATEAFF. The CDR3 DNA reads as TGTGCCAGTAGTGACGGGACAGGGGCCACTGAAGCTTTCTTT.

The gene calls are TRBV29-1 and TRBJ1-3; the D gene is possibly TRBD1 (5 bases). Trimming cost V 3 bases and J 4 bases, with 13 bases left between them. The germline CDR1 and CDR2 sequences are SQVTM and ANQGSEA. The CDR3 spans 14 residues. The CDR3 coding sequence is TGCAGCGTTGAGCAGGGAGGCCCAGGAAACACCATATATTTT. It codes for CSVEQGGPGNTIYF. The full variable domain, in which reference TRBV29-1 and TRBJ1-3 provide the parts outside the CDR3, is SAVISQKPSRDICQRGTSLTIQCQVDSQVTMMFWYRQQPGQSLTLIATANQGSEATYESGFVIDKFPISRPNLTFSTLTVSNMSPEDSSIYLCSVEQGGPGNTIYFGEGSWLTVV.

This clonotype was counted at least ten times. Here the CDR3 DNA reads TGTGCCTGGAGTGTGATGGCGGGCACTGAAGCTTTCTTT. This encodes CAWSVMAGTEAFF. The genes are TRBV30 and TRBJ1-1, with D unresolved. Germline V lookup: CDR1 GTSNPN, CDR2 SVGIG (reference sequence). This CDR3 contains 13 residues. Trimming cost V 0 bases and J 4 bases, with 9 bases left between them.

This clonotype was seen more than once but under ten times. One junction end disagrees with the germline gene, perhaps due to a read error. This rearrangement joins TRBV7-3 to TRBJ2-7, with D perhaps matching TRBD1 (7 bases). The CDR3 loop spans 15 amino acids. Germline V lookup: CDR1 SGHTA, CDR2 FQGTGA. CDR3 loop: CASSPMGGQSYERYF. CDR3 sequence (DNA): TGTGCCAGCAGCCCAATGGGGGGACAGTCCTACGAGCGGTACTTC.

Turning to this clonotype: Given the absence of the conserved phenylalanine or tryptophan at the CDR3 end, a read error is likely. The chain couples TRBV6-5 to TRBJ1-2; a weak D match, TRBD1 (6 bases). CDR3 length equals 15 residues. Per germline, CDR1 MNHEY and CDR2 SVGAGI. V was trimmed by 6 bases and J by 7 bases, leaving 21 bases between them. CDR3 DNA: TGTGCCAGCAGCTACAAAATCGACAGGTTTGCTGGCTACACCCTC. Amino acids: CASSYKIDRFAGYTL.

Concerning this clonotype itself: One junction end does not reproduce the germline sequence, and a read error may be involved. V is TRBV3-1 and J is TRBJ2-5; D perhaps matches TRBD1 (5 bases). The length of the CDR3 is 13 residues. The germline V gene has CDR1 LGHDT and CDR2 YNNKEL (reference sequence). Written as DNA, the CDR3 is TGTGCCAGCAGCCAAGAAGGGGAAGAGGCCCAGTACTTC. Amino acid sequence: CASSQEGEEAQYF.

This clonotype was observed a few times. The chain carries TRBV6-1 and TRBJ2-7; perhaps D is TRBD1 or TRBD2 (6 bases each). The CDR3 sequence is 13 residues long. The germline V gene encodes CDR1 MNHNS and CDR2 SASEGT. Written as DNA, the CDR3 is TGTGGTTTGGGGGGCGATCCTTCCTACGAGCAGTACTTC. This encodes CGLGGDPSYEQYF.

This clonotype was seen repeatedly, ten times or more. This chain uses TRBV12-5 with TRBJ1-6; no clear D gene. Deletions cut 0 bases from V and 2 bases from J, with 8 bases between. The germline V gene encodes CDR1 LGHNT and CDR2 FRNRAP. CDR3 length: 16 residues. The CDR3 spells CASGLVGEAYNSPLHF. The CDR3, as DNA: TGTGCTAGTGGTTTGGTAGGCGAGGCCTATAATTCACCCCTCCACTTT. The variable domain in full, with the rest retrieved from reference TRBV12-5 and TRBJ1-6, is DARVTQTPRHKVTEMGQEVTMRCQPILGHNTVFWYRQTMMQGLELLAYFRNRAPLDDSGMPKDRFSAEMPDATLATLKIQPSEPRDSAVYFCASGLVGEAYNSPLHFGNGTRLTVT.

A word on this clonotype: A junction boundary mismatches the germline segment, possibly from a read error. The chain employs TRBV2 and TRBJ2-7; D uncertain. Germline V CDR1 and CDR2: SNHLY, FYNNEI. This CDR3 has 12 amino acids. DNA of the CDR3: TGTGCCAGCAGCGCCTCCTCCTACGGGCAGTACTTC. Its protein is CASSASSYGQYF. The variable domain in full, completed from reference TRBV2 and TRBJ2-7, reads EPEVTQTPSHQVTQMGQEVILRCVPISNHLYFYWYRQILGQKVEFLVSFYNNEISEKSEIFDDQFSVERPDGSNFTLKIRSTKLEDSAMYFCASSASSYGQYFGPGTRLTVT.

In this sample, this clonotype turned up many times. V gene TRBV6-2 or TRBV6-3 combines with J gene TRBJ2-2; tentative D call: TRBD1 (5 bases). The CDR3 is 18 residues long. V was shortened by 6 bases and J by 2 bases, with 22 bases between the two germline ends. Germline CDR1 reads MNHEY; CDR2 reads SVGEGT. CDR3 sequence reads: CASRDGGAAFDNTGELFF. In DNA form, the CDR3 reads TGTGCCAGCAGAGACGGTGGGGCGGCTTTCGATAACACCGGGGAGCTGTTTTTT.

Of note for this clonotype: The junction departs from germline at one end; a sequencing error may be responsible. The V and J genes are TRBV7-9 and TRBJ1-1; D remains ambiguous. Germline CDR1 reads SEHNR; CDR2 reads FQNEAQ (reference sequence). The CDR3 has 13 residues. The CDR3 bases are TGTGCCAGCAGCCGTCCATTGAACGCTGAAGCTTTCTTT. This translates into CASSRPLNAEAFF.

Many counts were recorded for this clonotype. V gene TRBV9 combines with J gene TRBJ2-6; D unclear. V was pared by 7 bases and J by 0 bases, with 8 bases between. The germline gives CDR1 SGDLS, CDR2 YYNGEE. The CDR3 sequence is 14 residues long. CDR3 in DNA: TGTGCCAGCGAGGAATTCTCTGGGGCCAACGTCCTGACTTTC. This translates into CASEEFSGANVLTF.